This is a list of T cell receptor beta chains from one sample in a study of OX40 agonist ivuxolimab in advanced cancers. Assay: immunoSEQ multiplex PCR; the TCRdb copy retains only in-frame clones and omits some. The data contain about 27,000 clones, approximately 78% of them singletons. This specimen consisted of CD4+ or CD8+ T cells sorted from blood, obtained in a trial of the OX40 agonist ivuxolimab. These TCRs come from an adult with an advanced solid tumor such as melanoma, head and neck, liver or kidney cancer. The CDR3 runs from the conserved cysteine through the conserved F or W. The D gene is left open where the match is weak. The size of a clone is reported for some rows only, either as once, few or many, or as a class for expanded clones.

D gene	V gene	clone size	J gene	CDR3 protein	CDR3 DNA
TRBD1	TRBV27	.	TRBJ2-7	CATWTGGYEQYF	TGTGCCACCTGGACAGGGGGCTACGAGCAGTACTTC
.	TRBV9	.	TRBJ2-6	CASSAGRGAGANVLTF	TGTGCCAGCAGCGCCGGTCGCGGGGCTGGGGCCAACGTCCTGACTTTC
.	TRBV28	.	TRBJ2-7	CASSPRILSSYEQYF	TGTGCCAGCAGTCCCCGGATCCTCAGCTCCTACGAGCAGTACTTC
TRBD1	TRBV7-8	.	TRBJ1-1	CASSLFGQGYTEAFF	TGTGCCAGCAGCTTATTCGGACAGGGGTACACTGAAGCTTTCTTT
TRBD1	TRBV9	.	TRBJ2-1	CASSVGTGGNEQFF	TGTGCCAGCAGCGTAGGGACAGGGGGAAATGAGCAGTTCTTC
TRBD1	TRBV27	once	TRBJ2-1	CASSLGQGALNEQFF	TGTGCCAGCAGTTTGGGCCAGGGGGCGCTTAATGAGCAGTTCTTC
.	TRBV10-2	.	TRBJ1-3	CASSLGRESGNTIYF	TGCGCCAGCAGTCTGGGTAGGGAATCTGGAAACACCATATATTTT
.	TRBV5-8	.	TRBJ2-6	CASSWAGGANVLTF	TGTGCCAGCAGCTGGGCAGGTGGGGCCAACGTCCTGACTTTC
TRBD2	TRBV7-9	.	TRBJ2-3	CASSLESSGPGMGTDTQYF	TGTGCCAGCAGCTTAGAGTCTAGCGGGCCCGGGATGGGCACAGATACGCAGTATTTT
.	TRBV27	.	TRBJ1-5	CASSRGADQPQHF	TGTGCCAGCAGCCGCGGGGCTGATCAGCCCCAGCATTTT
TRBD1	TRBV2	once	TRBJ1-5	CASRRGDRVNQPQHF	TGTGCCAGCAGGAGGGGGGACAGGGTCAATCAGCCCCAGCATTTT
TRBD1	TRBV5-8	.	TRBJ1-1	CASSLAQGGQAFF	TGTGCCAGCAGCTTGGCACAGGGGGGACAAGCTTTCTTT
.	TRBV28	.	TRBJ1-6	CASSRDVGNNSPLHF	TGTGCCAGCAGCCGGGACGTCGGAAATAATTCACCCCTCCACTTT
TRBD2	TRBV2	once	TRBJ2-4	CASEAGAGAKNIQYF	TGTGCCAGCGAAGCGGGGGCAGGAGCCAAAAACATTCAGTACTTC
.	TRBV5-5	.	TRBJ2-1	CASSLGRNYEQFF	TGTGCCAGCAGCTTAGGTAGGAATTATGAGCAGTTCTTC
.	TRBV5-1	.	TRBJ2-7	CASSPGRDDATEQYF	TGCGCCAGCAGCCCGGGCCGGGACGACGCTACCGAGCAGTACTTC
.	TRBV5-1	.	TRBJ1-1	CASSLQGPNTEAFF	TGCGCCAGCAGCTTACAGGGACCGAACACTGAAGCTTTCTTT
.	TRBV4-1	.	TRBJ2-5	CASSHPPNGQGETQYF	TGCGCCAGCAGCCACCCCCCGAACGGGCAGGGGGAGACCCAGTACTTC
.	TRBV27	few	TRBJ1-5	CASSSKAGNQPQHF	TGTGCCAGCAGTTCCAAGGCAGGCAATCAGCCCCAGCATTTT
TRBD1	TRBV5-1	.	TRBJ2-1	CASIRDGTGVNEQFF	TGCGCCAGCATTCGTGACGGGACAGGGGTGAATGAGCAGTTCTTC